A selection of T cell receptor beta chains follows, all from one sample in a study of CD8 T cells in ankylosing spondylitis. MiXCR, applied by TCRdb to the 5' RACE reads, yields one record per CDR3 protein. The sample comprises approximately 300,000 distinct CDR3 sequences, around 20% of which are singletons, and 3.5% rests with the top ten. The material sequenced was blood, either unsorted or a sorted T cell fraction (not recorded which). Receptors originate from a female donor with ankylosing spondylitis or in good health (not recorded which). Both conserved end residues are part of each CDR3.

v_call,j_call,cdr3_aa
TRBV6-1,TRBJ2-1,CASSVSVGSYNEQFF
TRBV4-1,TRBJ2-1,CASSRGDLEDHNEQFF
TRBV7-2,TRBJ2-7,CASSLGKGAYEQYF
TRBV7-2,TRBJ2-3,CASSSKRDGGSDTQYF
TRBV20-1,TRBJ2-1,CSAGGLSDEQFF
TRBV12-3/TRBV12-4,TRBJ2-1,CASSRSGLRGNEQFF
TRBV25-1,TRBJ2-1,CASSLLRDEQFF
TRBV20-1,TRBJ1-1,CSARDGDRALTEAFF
TRBV24-1,TRBJ1-1,CATSGPGGRTAFF
TRBV18,TRBJ1-2,CASSPGTSSSYGYTF
TRBV28,TRBJ1-1,CASRSQGEAFF
TRBV5-6,TRBJ2-1,CASSHLVRDRGQNEQFF
TRBV29-1,TRBJ1-3,CSVSPNRDGNTIYF
TRBV20-1,TRBJ2-1,CSARPSSTGYNEQFF
TRBV20-1,TRBJ2-7,CSARIWRPSSYEQYF
TRBV15,TRBJ1-1,CATSREGTEAFF
TRBV9,TRBJ2-1,CASSISGNSYNEQFF
TRBV6-5,TRBJ2-7,CASSYPQVGGRKYEQYF
TRBV2,TRBJ1-1,CASTQGFGEAFF
TRBV20-1,TRBJ1-2,CSAREGVDGYTF
TRBV7-2,TRBJ1-2,CASSFAYGYTF
TRBV7-2,TRBJ2-6,CASSPLTPSGANVLTF
TRBV12-3/TRBV12-4,TRBJ2-1,CASSLAGKYNEQFF
TRBV6-5,TRBJ1-1,CASSYRQANTEAFF
TRBV20-1,TRBJ1-1,CSAREPLRGAFF
TRBV7-2,TRBJ2-5,CASSPSDRRQETQYF
TRBV20-1,TRBJ2-5,CSASGLVETQYF
TRBV9,TRBJ1-6,CASSVAPGGELNSPLHF
TRBV4-3,TRBJ2-4,CASSLIGGGNIQYF
TRBV29-1,TRBJ2-1,CSARFASNEQFF
TRBV4-3,TRBJ2-5,CASSQVVYQETQYF
TRBV19,TRBJ2-5,CASSKGPGKTQYF
TRBV3-1,TRBJ2-2,CASSRTSGTSRGGELFF
TRBV20-1,TRBJ2-7,CSAPVPREQYF
TRBV5-5,TRBJ2-7,CASSHLAERRGSYEQYF
TRBV29-1,TRBJ2-7,CSSRTGQAPYEQYF
TRBV2,TRBJ2-7,CAGSRFTYEQYF
TRBV6-6,TRBJ1-2,CASSYPLDRATYGYTF
TRBV12-3/TRBV12-4,TRBJ2-3,CASSLVTSTDTQYF
TRBV7-8,TRBJ1-2,CASSHSGEGRLGYTF
TRBV20-1,TRBJ2-5,CAGRGHQETQYF
TRBV2,TRBJ2-7,CASSEENTESYEQYF
TRBV6-2/TRBV6-3,TRBJ2-5,CASSRDRLETQYF
TRBV20-1,TRBJ2-3,CSAHGPSAPYF